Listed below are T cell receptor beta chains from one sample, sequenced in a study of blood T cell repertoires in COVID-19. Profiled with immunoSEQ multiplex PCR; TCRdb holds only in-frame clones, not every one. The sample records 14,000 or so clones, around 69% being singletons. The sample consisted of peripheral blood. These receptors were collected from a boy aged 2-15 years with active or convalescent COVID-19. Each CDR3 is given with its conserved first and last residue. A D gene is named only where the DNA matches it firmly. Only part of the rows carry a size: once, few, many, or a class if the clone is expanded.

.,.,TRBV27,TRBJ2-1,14,CASSITGYAGEQFF,TGTGCCAGCAGTATAACGGGGTACGCAGGCGAGCAGTTCTTC
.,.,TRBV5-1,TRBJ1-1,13,CASSFARNTEAFF,TGCGCCAGCAGCTTTGCGCGTAACACTGAAGCTTTCTTT
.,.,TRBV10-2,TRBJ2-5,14,CASSESLRGETQYF,TGCGCCAGCAGTGAGTCCTTACGGGGAGAGACCCAGTACTTC
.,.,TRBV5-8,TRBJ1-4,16,CASSALPGRENEKLFF,TGTGCCAGCAGCGCGCTCCCCGGACGGGAGAATGAAAAACTGTTTTTT
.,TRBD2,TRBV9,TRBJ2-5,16,CASSVGTSGGSETQYF,TGTGCCAGCAGCGTTGGAACTAGCGGGGGGTCGGAGACCCAGTACTTC
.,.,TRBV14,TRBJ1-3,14,CASSQGPGGNTIYF,TGTGCCAGCAGCCAAGGGCCGGGGGGAAACACCATATATTTT
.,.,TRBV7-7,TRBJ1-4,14,CASSLGTPNEKLFF,TGTGCCAGCAGCCTCGGGACACCGAATGAAAAACTGTTTTTT
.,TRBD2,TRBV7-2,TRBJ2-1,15,CASSLGGSGRVEQFF,TGTGCCAGCAGCTTAGGTGGTAGCGGGAGGGTTGAGCAGTTCTTC
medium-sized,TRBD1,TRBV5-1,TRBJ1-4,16,CASSRGGQGNNEKLFF,TGCGCCAGCAGCCGTGGTGGACAGGGAAACAATGAAAAACTGTTTTTT
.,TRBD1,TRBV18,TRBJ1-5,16,CASSLFGTASHQPQHF,TGTGCCAGCTCCCTGTTTGGGACAGCCAGTCATCAGCCCCAGCATTTT
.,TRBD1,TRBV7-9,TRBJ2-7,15,CASSLPRTGRYEQYF,TGTGCCAGCAGCCTACCCAGGACAGGTCGCTACGAGCAGTACTTC
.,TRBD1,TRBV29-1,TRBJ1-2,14,CSVAKTGARYGYTF,TGCAGCGTTGCTAAGACAGGGGCGCGGTATGGCTACACCTTC
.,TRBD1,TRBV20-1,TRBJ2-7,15,CSASWGTGPAYEQYF,TGCAGTGCTAGTTGGGGGACAGGGCCGGCCTACGAGCAGTACTTC
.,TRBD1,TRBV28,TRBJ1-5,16,CASSSRQGGSGQPQHF,TGTGCCAGCAGTAGTAGACAGGGCGGGTCGGGTCAGCCCCAGCATTTT
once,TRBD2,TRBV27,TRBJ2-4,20,CASSHSTGTSGYLAKNIQYF,TGTGCCAGCAGCCACTCAACCGGGACTAGCGGTTATCTAGCCAAAAACATTCAGTACTTC
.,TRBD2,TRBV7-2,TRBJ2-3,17,CASRRVGTSGNTDTQYF,TGTGCCAGCAGGAGGGTGGGGACTAGCGGGAACACAGATACGCAGTATTTT
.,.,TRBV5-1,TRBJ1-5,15,CASSNNPGVGQPQHF,TGCGCCAGCAGCAATAACCCAGGGGTAGGGCAGCCCCAGCATTTT
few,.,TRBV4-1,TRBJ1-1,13,CASSHGGVTEAFF,TGCGCCAGCAGCCACGGAGGGGTAACTGAAGCTTTCTTT
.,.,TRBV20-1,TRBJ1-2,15,CSASSEGRRNYGYTF,TGCAGTGCTAGTAGTGAGGGGAGGCGGAACTATGGCTACACCTTC
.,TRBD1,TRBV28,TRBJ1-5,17,CASSRPVGQGSGQPQHF,TGTGCCAGCAGTCGCCCGGTCGGACAGGGCAGTGGACAGCCCCAGCATTTT
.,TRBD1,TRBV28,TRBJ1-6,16,CASSPPRQGWNSPLHF,TGTGCCAGCAGTCCCCCAAGACAGGGTTGGAATTCACCCCTCCACTTT
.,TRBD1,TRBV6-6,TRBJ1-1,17,CASSQTGTGATNTEAFF,TGTGCCAGCAGTCAAACCGGGACAGGGGCGACAAACACTGAAGCTTTCTTT
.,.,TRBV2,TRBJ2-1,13,CASSVEKNNEQFF,TGTGCCAGCAGTGTAGAGAAAAATAATGAGCAGTTCTTC
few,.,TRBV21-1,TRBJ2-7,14,CATREAPSSYEQYF,TGTGCCACCAGGGAGGCGCCTAGCTCCTACGAGCAGTACTTC
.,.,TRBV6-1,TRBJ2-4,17,CASSEAYATIAKNIQYF,TGTGCCAGCAGTGAAGCCTACGCAACGATAGCCAAAAACATTCAGTACTTC
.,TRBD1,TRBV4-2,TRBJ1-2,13,CASSPGQTYGYTF,TGTGCCAGCAGCCCGGGACAGACCTATGGCTACACCTTC
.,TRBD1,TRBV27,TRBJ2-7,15,CASSRPGQSTYEQYF,TGTGCCAGCAGTCGACCGGGACAGAGTACCTACGAGCAGTACTTC
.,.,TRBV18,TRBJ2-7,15,CASSPQGGGLYEQYF,TGTGCCAGCTCACCCCAGGGAGGGGGGCTATACGAGCAGTACTTC
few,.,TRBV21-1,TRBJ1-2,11,CRGFSNYGYTF,TGCAGGGGGTTCAGTAACTATGGCTACACCTTC
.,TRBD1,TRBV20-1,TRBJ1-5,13,CSASQGGNQPQHF,TGCAGTGCTAGTCAGGGGGGCAATCAGCCCCAGCATTTT
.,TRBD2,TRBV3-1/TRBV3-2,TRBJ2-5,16,CASSHTLAGGQETQYF,TGTGCCAGCAGCCATACTCTAGCGGGGGGCCAGGAGACCCAGTACTTC
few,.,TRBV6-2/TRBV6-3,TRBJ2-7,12,CASSSNRVQQYF,TGTGCCAGCAGTTCTAACAGGGTGCAGCAGTACTTC
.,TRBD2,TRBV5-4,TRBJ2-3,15,CASSRPSGGSDTQYF,TGTGCCAGCAGCCGACCTAGCGGGGGCTCAGATACGCAGTATTTT
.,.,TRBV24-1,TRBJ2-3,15,CATRDSNTLTDTQYF,TGTGCCACCAGGGACAGTAATACTCTCACAGATACGCAGTATTTT
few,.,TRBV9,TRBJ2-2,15,CASSVGGIVSGELFF,TGTGCCAGCAGCGTAGGCGGGATAGTTTCCGGGGAGCTGTTTTTT
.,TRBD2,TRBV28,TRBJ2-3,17,CASSLATSGLYTDTQYF,TGTGCCAGCAGTTTAGCGACTAGCGGACTATACACAGATACGCAGTATTTT
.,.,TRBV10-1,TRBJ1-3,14,CASSVAGTGNTIYF,TGCGCCAGCAGTGTCGCGGGAACTGGAAACACCATATATTTT
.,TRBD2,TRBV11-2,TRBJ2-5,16,CASRPDRTSGRLTQYF,TGTGCCAGCAGGCCCGACCGGACTAGCGGAAGGTTGACCCAGTACTTC
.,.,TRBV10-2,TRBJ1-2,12,CATKRDSYGYTF,TGCGCCACCAAAAGAGACAGTTATGGCTACACCTTC
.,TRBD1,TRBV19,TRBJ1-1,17,CASTQGVRGLPNTEAFF,TGTGCCAGTACCCAGGGGGTACGAGGCCTTCCGAACACTGAAGCTTTCTTT
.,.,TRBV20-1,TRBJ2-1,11,CSATDRNEQFF,TGCAGTGCAACCGACAGGAATGAGCAGTTCTTC
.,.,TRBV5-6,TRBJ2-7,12,CASSQLSYEQYF,TGTGCCAGCAGCCAACTCTCCTACGAGCAGTACTTC
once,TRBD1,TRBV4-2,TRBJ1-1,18,CASSPRWRQGQRGTEAFF,TGTGCCAGCAGCCCGCGGTGGAGACAGGGGCAGCGGGGTACTGAAGCTTTCTTT
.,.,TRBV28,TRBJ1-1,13,CASSLEVNTEAFF,TGTGCCAGCAGTTTAGAGGTTAACACTGAAGCTTTCTTT
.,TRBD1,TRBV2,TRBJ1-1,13,CASSHYRGPEAFF,TGTGCCAGCAGTCACTACAGGGGGCCTGAAGCTTTCTTT
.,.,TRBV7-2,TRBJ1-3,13,CASSSGGGNTIYF,TGTGCCAGCAGCTCCGGGGGGGGAAACACCATATATTTT
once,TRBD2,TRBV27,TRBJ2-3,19,CASSRTGNLAGRSTDTQYF,TGTGCCAGCAGCCGGACCGGGAACCTAGCGGGTCGTAGCACAGATACGCAGTATTTT
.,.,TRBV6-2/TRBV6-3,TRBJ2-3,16,CASSLRTRSREDTQYF,TGTGCCAGCAGTTTACGGACGAGGTCCAGGGAAGATACGCAGTATTTT
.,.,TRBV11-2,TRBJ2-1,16,CASSFQRYSPGNEQFF,TGTGCCAGCAGCTTCCAGAGGTACTCCCCGGGCAATGAGCAGTTCTTC
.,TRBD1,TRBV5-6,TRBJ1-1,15,CASSLGTGLLTEAFF,TGTGCCAGCAGCTTGGGGACAGGGCTCCTCACTGAAGCTTTCTTT
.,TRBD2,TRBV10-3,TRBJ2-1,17,CAIRDSSRLAGDHEQFF,TGTGCCATCAGAGACAGTTCGAGACTAGCGGGAGATCATGAGCAGTTCTTC
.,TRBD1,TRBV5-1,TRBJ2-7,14,CASSRDRGSYEQYF,TGCGCCAGCAGCCGGGACAGGGGGAGCTACGAGCAGTACTTC
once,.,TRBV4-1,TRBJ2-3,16,CASSQDKTGLTDTQYF,TGCGCCAGCAGCCAAGATAAGACGGGGTTAACAGATACGCAGTATTTT